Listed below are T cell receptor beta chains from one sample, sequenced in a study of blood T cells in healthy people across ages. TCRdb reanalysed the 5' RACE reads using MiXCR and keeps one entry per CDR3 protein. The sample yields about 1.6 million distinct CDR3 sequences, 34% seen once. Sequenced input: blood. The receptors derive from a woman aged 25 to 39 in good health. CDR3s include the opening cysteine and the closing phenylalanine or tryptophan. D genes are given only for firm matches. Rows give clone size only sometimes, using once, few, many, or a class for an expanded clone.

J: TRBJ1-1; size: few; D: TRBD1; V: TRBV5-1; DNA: TGCGCCAGCAGCTTGAAGGCAGGGACAGGGAGGACTGAAGCTTTCTTT; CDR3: CASSLKAGTGRTEAFF
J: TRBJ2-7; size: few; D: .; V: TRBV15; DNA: TGTGCCACCAGCAGAGTCGGTCCAGAGGCCTACGAGCAGTACTTC; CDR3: CATSRVGPEAYEQYF
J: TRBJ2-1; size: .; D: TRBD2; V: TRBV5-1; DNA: TGCGCCAGCAGCTTGGGTAACCCTAGCGGAAACAATGAGCAGTTCTTC; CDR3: CASSLGNPSGNNEQFF
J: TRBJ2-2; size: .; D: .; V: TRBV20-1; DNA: TGCAGTGCTAAGGGCGGGTCTATTAACACCGGGGAGCTGTTTTTT; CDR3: CSAKGGSINTGELFF
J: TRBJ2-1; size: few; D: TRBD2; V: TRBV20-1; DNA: TGCAGTGCTAGAGATCTAGGCAGGACTAGCGGGAGGTTAGAGTATGAGCAGTTCTTC; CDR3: CSARDLGRTSGRLEYEQFF
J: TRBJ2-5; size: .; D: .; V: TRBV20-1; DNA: TGCAGTGCTCCCGGGCCCGCGCGGGAGACCCAGTACTTC; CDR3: CSAPGPARETQYF
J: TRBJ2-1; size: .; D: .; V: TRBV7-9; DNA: TGTGCCCGCAGTTGGACTAATCTTGAGCAGTTCTTC; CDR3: CARSWTNLEQFF
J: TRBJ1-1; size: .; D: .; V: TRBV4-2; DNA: TGTGCCAGCAGGATTTCGGGGGAAGACGGGTCGGCTTTCTTT; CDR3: CASRISGEDGSAFF
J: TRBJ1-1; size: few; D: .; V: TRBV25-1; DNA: TGTGCCAGCAGTCCCTCGGCAGGGGTGAACACTGAAGCTTTCTTT; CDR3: CASSPSAGVNTEAFF
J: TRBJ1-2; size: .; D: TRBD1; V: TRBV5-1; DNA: TGCGCCAACGACGGGACAGTCGAACTTAACTATGGCTACACCTTC; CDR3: CANDGTVELNYGYTF
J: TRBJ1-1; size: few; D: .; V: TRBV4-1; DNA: TGCGCCAGCAGCCAAGGGTTAGGGGCTGGGGGCACTGAAGCTTTCTTT; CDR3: CASSQGLGAGGTEAFF
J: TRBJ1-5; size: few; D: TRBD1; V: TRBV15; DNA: TGTGCCACCAGCAACGGGGGACAGGGTCGCAATAGCAATCAGCCCCAGCATTTT; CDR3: CATSNGGQGRNSNQPQHF